This T cell receptor beta chain appears in the sequencing data of a study of blood T cell repertoires in COVID-19. This clone has only a few counts. Measured with immunoSEQ multiplex PCR; TCRdb has only the in-frame clones, and not every one. Here the sample spans 150,000 to 200,000 clones, 75% to 90% being singletons. The CDR3 has 19 residues. V was cut by 1 base and J by 0 bases, with 19 bases left in between. The V gene's germline CDR1 is PRHDT and CDR2 FYEKMQ (reference sequence). The V call is TRBV13, the J call TRBJ1-3, with D tentatively TRBD1 (6 bases). Sequenced: peripheral blood. The clonotype comes from a human donor with acute or convalescent COVID-19. The donor label of this sample is uncertain. This chain's CDR3 is CASSLDSPAGVHSGNTIYF. In nucleotides, the CDR3 is TGTGCCAGCAGCTTAGATTCCCCAGCAGGGGTCCACTCTGGAAACACCATATATTTT.